This TCR beta chain was sequenced in a study of a mutant IDH1 vaccine in newly diagnosed glioma. Overall study context: Eight vaccinations went to patients in weeks 1, 3, 5, 7, 11, 15, 19, 23. The treated population exhibited a male proportion of about 60%, a female proportion of roughly 40%, and a mean age of around 40 years. Patients got radiotherapy, temozolomide, or both beforehand, and most got both.

Assay used: immunoSEQ multiplex PCR; TCRdb lists only in-frame clones, some missing. Found here are around 34,000 clones, about three fifths of them singletons; the top ten hold about 10%. Time point in this sample: week 5, during vaccination. Each dose of the vaccine consisted of 300 ug of mutant IDH1 20-mer peptide, with topical imiquimod. Points on this clone: The antigen is unknown.

The CDR3 covers 15 residues. Germline loops: CDR1 SGDLS, CDR2 YYNGEE. The V end lost 0 bases, the J end lost 5 bases, and 13 bases lay between the germline ends. The source of this sequence is a woman between 18 and 29 years old with glioma. The chain has TRBV9 and TRBJ2-3; maybe TRBD2 (7 bases). This specimen consisted of PBMCs, obtained from a glioma patient whose treatment included an IDH1 peptide vaccine. The CDR3 here is CASSVAVGGGDTQYF. Written as DNA, the CDR3 is TGTGCCAGCAGCGTAGCTGTAGGGGGGGGAGATACGCAGTATTTT. Full variable domain (outside the CDR3, taken from reference TRBV9 and TRBJ2-3): DSGVTQTPKHLITATGQRVTLRCSPRSGDLSVYWYQQSLDQGLQFLIQYYNGEERAKGNILERFSAQQFPDLHSELNLSSLELGDSALYFCASSVAVGGGDTQYFGPGTRLTVL.